Shown below are 21 T cell receptor beta chains from a single sample sequenced in a study of shared clonotypes between healthy human individuals. Clones were read by immunoSEQ multiplex PCR, and TCRdb kept only the in-frame ones, dropping some. Altogether about 660,000 clones are present, less than 85% being singletons, with the ten largest covering 1.5% to 2%. The material sequenced was memory CD4+ T cells sorted from blood. The subset is: CD45RA-negative fraction. The source of these receptors is a woman in her thirties in good health.

This chain joins TRBV5-1 and TRBJ1-5; D not certain. From germline, CDR1 is SGHRS and CDR2 YFSETQ. The CDR3 consists of 16 residues. Trimming shortened V by 4 bases and J by 2 bases, and 16 bases separated the two germline ends. CDR3 in amino acids: CASSPTGSGGNQPQHF. The CDR3 DNA is TGCGCCAGCAGCCCAACGGGGTCCGGGGGCAATCAGCCCCAGCATTTT.

This clone was seen a single time. V and J are TRBV4-2 and TRBJ2-3; 7 bases align to TRBD1. V was pared by 3 bases and J by 2 bases, with 5 bases of the junction left unmatched. This CDR3 is 15 amino acids long. CDR1 and CDR2 (germline): LGHNA, YNFKEQ. The CDR3 sequence is CASSQKQGNTDTQYF. Written as DNA, the CDR3 is TGTGCCAGCAGCCAGAAACAGGGGAACACAGATACGCAGTATTTT.

The J gene is TRBJ2-3, the V gene TRBV5-1; TRBD2 agrees at 8 bases. The CDR3 has 16 residues. Germline V gene sequence: CDR1 SGHRS, CDR2 YFSETQ. V was pared by 0 bases and J by 0 bases, with 3 bases of the junction left unmatched. CDR3 bases: TGCGCCAGCAGCTTGGGTAGCGGGACTAGCACAGATACGCAGTATTTT. This translates into CASSLGSGTSTDTQYF. The full variable domain, with the rest looked up from reference TRBV5-1 and TRBJ2-3, is KAGVTQTPRYLIKTRGQQVTLSCSPISGHRSVSWYQQTPGQGLQFLFEYFSETQRNKGNFPGRFSGRQFSNSRSEMNVSTLELGDSALYLCASSLGSGTSTDTQYFGPGTRLTVL.

As to this clone: Other nucleotide sequences from this sample produce the same CDR3. The gene calls are TRBV19 and TRBJ1-2; TRBD1 matches 9 bases. The CDR3 extends over 14 amino acids. Trimming took 7 bases from V and 5 from J; bases not matched to a gene: 8. Germline assignment: CDR1 LNHDA and CDR2 SQIVND (reference sequence). Here the CDR3 reads CASKPGQGFYGYTF. As DNA, the CDR3 is TGTGCCAGTAAGCCGGGACAGGGCTTTTATGGCTACACCTTC.

The CDR3 reads CASSENRGPDTEAFF. The CDR3 DNA sequence: TGTGCCAGCAGTGAGAACAGGGGGCCCGACACTGAAGCTTTCTTT. This chain connects TRBV6-1 to TRBJ1-1, with 9 positions matching TRBD1. The germline V gene encodes CDR1 MNHNS and CDR2 SASEGT. This CDR3 region has 15 residues. J gave up 3 bases and V 3 bases, and 5 bases lay outside the gene matches.

This clone occurred a few times. The rearrangement joins TRBV7-3 to TRBJ2-5, with unresolved D. The CDR3 totals 13 residues. Between the trimmed V and J ends, which lost 5 bases and 3 bases, there was a span of 10 bases. In germline, CDR1 is SGHTA, CDR2 FQGTGA. CDR3 nucleotide sequence: TGTGCCAGCAGCCCCTCGCGAGAAGAGACCCAGTACTTC. Its protein is CASSPSREETQYF.

By sample share, this clone is medium-sized (0.01 to 0.1%). The rearrangement uses TRBV5-1 and TRBJ1-4, with 8 bases aligning to TRBD1. In germline, CDR1 is SGHRS, CDR2 YFSETQ. The CDR3 has 17 residues. Germline trimming cut 4 bases from V and 6 bases from J; bases unmatched to any gene: 14. Here the CDR3 DNA reads TGCGCCAGCAGCCCCGGACAAAACAGGGGGGGTGATGAAAAACTGTTTTTT. Amino acids: CASSPGQNRGGDEKLFF.

The chain uses TRBV12-5 and TRBJ2-3, with 11 bases lining up with TRBD2. After removal of 6 bases from V and 4 bases from J, the junction contained 0 bases not matched to a gene. This CDR3 spans 13 amino acids. CDR1 is LGHNT, CDR2 FRNRAP, per germline. In DNA form, the CDR3 reads TGTGCTAGTGGACTAGCGGGAGCAGATACGCAGTATTTT. This gives the protein CASGLAGADTQYF.

This clone was seen only once. The rearrangement links TRBV6-5 to TRBJ2-1; 10 bases line up with TRBD1. Per germline, CDR1 MNHEY and CDR2 SVGAGI. The CDR3 covers 15 residues. With 7 bases clipped from V and 6 bases from J, the junction kept 9 bases outside the gene matches. CDR3 nucleotide sequence: TGTGCCAGCATAGACAGGGGGCTGGCGAGCAATGAGCAGTTCTTC. The encoded protein is CASIDRGLASNEQFF.

J is TRBJ1-1 and V is TRBV7-3; D uncertain. The V and J ends lost 5 bases and 0 bases respectively, with 7 bases between them. Germline V CDR1 and CDR2: SGHTA, FQGTGA. The CDR3 has 13 residues. The CDR3 sequence is CASSRTVNTEAFF. In nucleotides, the CDR3 is TGTGCCAGCAGCCGCACAGTGAACACTGAAGCTTTCTTT.

To note about this clone: Since a much larger clone is just one base distant, this may be a read error. Other DNA sequences within the sample encode an identical CDR3. The rearrangement uses TRBV11-2 and TRBJ2-5; D ambiguous. Germline V CDR1 and CDR2: SGHAT, FQNNGV. The V end lost 2 bases, the J end lost 5 bases, and 6 bases lay between the germline ends. This CDR3 region has 12 residues. CDR3 in DNA: TGTGCCAGCAGCTTATTTACGGAGACCCAGTACTTC. Translation gives CASSLFTETQYF.

This clone has a handful of counts. The gene calls are TRBV6-5 and TRBJ2-2; D is unclear. The germline V and J ends were trimmed by 0 bases and 4 bases, with 12 bases remaining between them. Germline loops: CDR1 MNHEY, CDR2 SVGAGI. The CDR3 totals 16 residues. The CDR3 spells CASSYSLIGSTGELFF. The CDR3 nucleotides are TGTGCCAGCAGTTACTCGCTCATTGGGTCCACCGGGGAGCTGTTTTTT.

This clone appeared a single time. This CDR3 is CASSKVGQGLTDTQYF. In DNA form, the CDR3 reads TGTGCCAGCAGCAAAGTGGGACAGGGGCTCACAGATACGCAGTATTTT. The genes are TRBV21-1 and TRBJ2-3; the DNA was not used to check the table's D call, TRBD1. TRBV21-1 is designated a pseudogene. The CDR3 runs 16 residues.

The rearrangement uses TRBV28 and TRBJ2-5; D ambiguous. Trimming left V 6 bases short and J 8 bases short, with 10 bases between. The germline V gene encodes CDR1 MDHEN and CDR2 SYDVKM. The CDR3 loop spans 11 amino acids. The CDR3 DNA reads TGTGCCAGCAGCTACGAGGTCACCCAGTACTTC. As protein: CASSYEVTQYF.

The rearrangement links TRBV6-5 to TRBJ2-5; 9 bases are shared with TRBD1. V trimming: 6 bases; J trimming: 5 bases; junction bases outside the gene matches: 7. Germline lookup yields CDR1 MNHEY and CDR2 SVGAGI. CDR3 size: 14 residues. The CDR3 loop is CASRGTGLGETQYF. Written as DNA, the CDR3 is TGTGCCAGCAGGGGGACAGGGCTCGGGGAGACCCAGTACTTC.

The chain recombines TRBV7-8 with TRBJ2-1, with D possibly TRBD1 on 6 matching bases. V lost 2 bases and J 1 base, leaving 18 bases between the germline ends. Germline lookup yields CDR1 SGHVS and CDR2 FQNEAQ. This CDR3 contains 18 residues. In nucleotides, the CDR3 is TGTGCCAGCAGCTTATTAAGGGGGTCGGTCCCGTCCTACAATGAGCAGTTCTTC. Its translation: CASSLLRGSVPSYNEQFF. The whole variable domain, filled in from reference TRBV7-8 and TRBJ2-1, reads GAGVSQSPRYKVAKRGQDVALRCDPISGHVSLFWYQQALGQGPEFLTYFQNEAQLDKSGLPSDRFFAERPEGSVSTLKIQRTQQEDSAVYLCASSLLRGSVPSYNEQFFGPGTRLTVL.

The chain is built from TRBV4-1 and TRBJ2-5; 8 positions agree with TRBD2. Germline CDR1 reads MGHRA; CDR2 reads YSYEKL. The CDR3 runs 15 residues. The trim removed 4 bases at V and 3 bases at J, leaving 7 bases unmatched. The CDR3 nucleotides are TGCGCCAGCAGCCTCCTCGGGGGGGCGAAAGAGACCCAGTACTTC. Its translation is CASSLLGGAKETQYF.

The V gene is TRBV5-1, the J gene TRBJ1-3, with D possibly being TRBD1 (5 bases). Germline V gene sequence: CDR1 SGHRS, CDR2 YFSETQ. Trimming took 0 bases from V and 1 from J, leaving 11 bases between them. The CDR3 runs 16 residues. In nucleotides, the CDR3 is TGCGCCAGCAGCTTGGGTGGGGGACTTTCTGGAAACACCATATATTTT. Protein product: CASSLGGGLSGNTIYF.

This chain links TRBV2 with TRBJ2-3, with 14 bases identical to TRBD2. Germline CDR1 SNHLY, CDR2 FYNNEI. The CDR3 is 16 amino acids. The trim removed 6 bases at V and 0 bases at J, leaving 2 bases unmatched. The CDR3 DNA follows: TGTGCCAGCAGACGACTAGCGGGAGGGAGCACAGATACGCAGTATTTT. Translated: CASRRLAGGSTDTQYF.

Many counts were recorded for this clone. V gene TRBV30 combines with J gene TRBJ2-6, with D maybe TRBD1 (7 bases). In germline, CDR1 is GTSNPN, CDR2 SVGIG (reference sequence). The ends were cut back, 5 bases at V and 2 bases at J, with 22 bases in the middle. The CDR3 length is 18 residues. In nucleotides, the CDR3 is TGTGCCTGGGGTTCTCAGGGGGGAAGACGGCCTGGGGCCAACGTCCTGACTTTC. Encoded protein: CAWGSQGGRRPGANVLTF.

The rearrangement joins TRBV5-1 to TRBJ1-2; 7 nucleotides line up with TRBD1. The CDR3 consists of 14 residues. V shed 1 base, J shed 7 bases, and the junction held 7 bases outside the gene matches. The germline CDR1 and CDR2 sequences are SGHRS and YFSETQ. The CDR3 sequence: CASSLWQGESGYTF. In DNA form, the CDR3 reads TGCGCCAGCAGCTTGTGGCAGGGGGAGAGTGGCTACACCTTC. Based on the CDR3 plus reference TRBV5-1 and TRBJ1-2, the full variable domain is KAGVTQTPRYLIKTRGQQVTLSCSPISGHRSVSWYQQTPGQGLQFLFEYFSETQRNKGNFPGRFSGRQFSNSRSEMNVSTLELGDSALYLCASSLWQGESGYTFGSGTRLTVV.